One sample yielded the 26 T cell receptor beta chains listed below, sequenced in a study of post-analysis software for immune sequencing data. These TCRs are of unknown antigen specificity. Unique molecular identifiers were built into the TCR beta cDNA libraries. In TCRdb, the PCR reads were re-called with MiXCR into one record per CDR3 protein. The sample consists of a few hundred thousand distinct CDR3 sequences, roughly 36% of them appearing once. Overall study findings and caveats: Patients carried 4 or 5 TRBV segments more frequently than controls did, and TRBV5-6, TRBV5-1 and TRBV20-1 were among them.

The sequencing input was blood. The origin of the receptors is a girl aged 5-17 years with multiple sclerosis.

The genes are TRBV10-3 and TRBJ1-1; a weak D match, TRBD1 (6 bases). The length of the CDR3 is 14 residues. Germline CDR1 is ENHRY and CDR2 is SYGVKD. The V and J ends lost 3 bases and 5 bases respectively, with 13 bases between them. Here the CDR3 DNA reads TGTGCCATCAGTGAAGGTACAGGGCGAACTGAAGCTTTCTTT. It yields the protein CAISEGTGRTEAFF.

This clonotype was counted between two and nine times. The chain employs TRBV9 and TRBJ2-3, with D unresolved. Germline CDR1 is SGDLS and CDR2 is YYNGEE. This CDR3 has 16 residues. V gave up 0 bases and J gave up 2 bases, with 13 bases separating them. The CDR3 protein is CASSVGFSLDTDTQYF. The CDR3 region has the DNA TGTGCCAGCAGCGTAGGTTTCTCGCTAGACACAGATACGCAGTATTTT.

This clonotype showed up just a few times. The chain combines TRBV7-9 with TRBJ1-4; D is uncertain. From germline, CDR1 is SEHNR and CDR2 FQNEAQ (reference sequence). V shed 5 bases and J shed 6 bases, with 10 bases lying between them. The CDR3 is made up of 13 amino acids. The CDR3 sequence: CASSVDGDEKLFF. CDR3 nucleotides: TGTGCCAGCAGCGTGGACGGTGATGAAAAACTGTTTTTT.

This clonotype was observed a handful of times. The rearrangement uses TRBV5-6 and TRBJ2-7; possibly TRBD1 for D (6 bases). The V gene's germline CDR1 is SGHDT and CDR2 YYEEEE. The CDR3 loop spans 12 amino acids. V shed 5 bases and J shed 4 bases, with 10 bases lying between them. CDR3 sequence reads: CASSHTGYEQYF. The CDR3 nucleotides are TGTGCCAGCAGTCATACAGGGTACGAGCAGTACTTC. Full variable domain (outside the CDR3, taken from reference TRBV5-6 and TRBJ2-7): DAGVTQSPTHLIKTRGQQVTLRCSPKSGHDTVSWYQQALGQGPQFIFQYYEEEERQRGNFPDRFSGHQFPNYSSELNVNALLLGDSALYLCASSHTGYEQYFGPGTRLTVT.

This clonotype was seen only a few times. The V call is TRBV27, the J call TRBJ2-5; D might be TRBD1 (5 bases). The CDR3 is 14 residues long. Trimming shortened V by 5 bases and J by 2 bases, and 12 bases separated the two germline ends. The germline V gene encodes CDR1 MNHEY and CDR2 SMNVEV (reference sequence). DNA for the CDR3: TGTGCCAGCAGTCCTAGGACACTTCAAGAGACCCAGTACTTC. Translated: CASSPRTLQETQYF.

The rearrangement joins TRBV7-8 to TRBJ2-7; D may be TRBD2 (6 bases). The CDR3 is 15 residues long. The V gene's germline CDR1 is SGHVS and CDR2 FQNEAQ. Trimming took off 5 bases at V and 1 base at J, with 15 bases between the two ends. Here the CDR3 reads CASSPPGLFSYEQYF. CDR3 sequence (DNA): TGTGCCAGCAGCCCTCCGGGACTGTTTTCCTACGAGCAGTACTTC.

V gene TRBV5-1 combines with J gene TRBJ2-7; 7 bases map to TRBD1. The length of the CDR3 is 16 residues. After removal of 1 base from V and 3 bases from J, the junction contained 10 bases not matched to a gene. Germline values: CDR1 SGHRS, CDR2 YFSETQ. The CDR3 DNA sequence: TGCGCCAGCAGCTTGACCACAGGGGTTGGAGTCTACGAGCAGTACTTC. Translating gives CASSLTTGVGVYEQYF.

The genes are TRBV20-1 and TRBJ2-3; 14 bases line up with TRBD2. V shed 5 bases and J 8 bases; nucleotides not matched to a gene: 6. This CDR3 has 14 amino acids. Per the germline V gene, CDR1 is DFQATT and CDR2 is SNEGSKA (reference sequence). The DNA for the CDR3 is TGCAGTGCTGAGACTAGCGGGGGGGCCGGTACGCAGTATTTT. It yields the protein CSAETSGGAGTQYF.

DNA of the CDR3: TGCGCCAGCAGCTTGAGTTTGGAGGGGTATGGCTACACCTTC. Protein: CASSLSLEGYGYTF. The chain links TRBV5-1 to TRBJ1-2, with D perhaps matching TRBD1 (5 bases). This CDR3 contains 14 residues. Germline V gene lookup returns CDR1 SGHRS and CDR2 YFSETQ. The V gene lost 1 base and the J gene lost 5 bases, with 12 bases spanning the gap.

This clonotype was found a few times. The chain joins TRBV2 to TRBJ2-1; 7 bases fit TRBD1. With V trimmed by 6 bases and J by 9 bases, 2 bases remained unmatched. Germline V gene lookup returns CDR1 SNHLY and CDR2 FYNNEI. CDR3 length: 11 residues. CDR3 sequence: CASRGDSEQFF. CDR3 coding DNA: TGTGCCAGCAGGGGGGACAGTGAGCAGTTCTTC.

This clonotype showed up just a few times. The gene calls are TRBV4-3 and TRBJ1-1, with a possible D match to TRBD1 (6 bases). CDR1 is LGHNA, CDR2 YSLEER, per germline. Trimming took 1 base from V and 9 from J, leaving 9 bases between them. This CDR3 is built from 12 residues. The CDR3: CASSQGGGKAFF. The CDR3 region has the DNA TGCGCCAGCAGCCAAGGAGGGGGAAAAGCTTTCTTT.

The chain uses TRBV12-3 or TRBV12-4 and TRBJ2-7; TRBD2 aligns across 7 bases. The V and J ends lost 7 bases and 3 bases, in that order; junction bases with no gene match: 9. CDR3 length: 14 residues. The CDR3 loop reads CASTLAGEIYEQYF. The DNA of the CDR3 is TGTGCCAGCACCTTGGCGGGGGAAATCTACGAGCAGTACTTC.

The sample holds many counts of this clonotype. The chain recombines TRBV30 with TRBJ2-1; 9 bases match TRBD1. Germline CDR1 and CDR2: GTSNPN and SVGIG (reference sequence). V trimming: 5 bases; J trimming: 6 bases; junction bases outside the gene matches: 5. The CDR3 spans 13 residues. CDR3 coding DNA: TGTGCCTGGGGGACAGGGTTCGTCAATGAGCAGTTCTTC. It is translated as CAWGTGFVNEQFF.

This clonotype was detected a few times. This may be a read error, as it is one base from a much larger clone. This chain joins TRBV9 and TRBJ2-1; the D is unclear. V was cut by 0 bases and J by 8 bases, with 3 bases left in between. Looked up from germline, CDR1 is SGDLS and CDR2 is YYNGEE. CDR3 length: 11 amino acids. Here the CDR3 reads CASSVGYEQFF. For the CDR3, the DNA is TGTGCCAGCAGCGTAGGGTATGAGCAGTTCTTC.

This clonotype was picked up a small number of times. The chain combines TRBV6-5 with TRBJ2-3, with a weak D call TRBD2 (5 bases). V lost 1 base, J lost 3 bases, and 11 bases lay in between. The CDR3 is made up of 15 amino acids. Germline CDR1 MNHEY, CDR2 SVGAGI. The CDR3 DNA reads as TGTGCCAGCAGTTACTTTGGGAGTAGTACAGATACGCAGTATTTT. This gives the protein CASSYFGSSTDTQYF.

This clonotype was detected a few times. This sequence joins TRBV6-6 and TRBJ2-5; D is unclear. The J call may be faulty, since TRBJ2-7 better matches the DNA end. Germline CDR1 MNHNY, CDR2 SVGAGI (reference sequence). The CDR3 is 13 residues long. CDR3: CASSYGVSHEQYF. The CDR3 bases are TGTGCCAGCAGTTACGGGGTTTCCCACGAGCAGTACTTC.

In its sample, this clonotype was seen a few times. The J gene is TRBJ2-3, the V gene TRBV29-1, with D hard to call. Looked up from germline, CDR1 is SQVTM and CDR2 is ANQGSEA. V gave up 2 bases and J gave up 0 bases, with 9 bases separating them. This CDR3 is 14 amino acids long. DNA for the CDR3: TGCAGCGTTGAACCAGGTTCTAGCACAGATACGCAGTATTTT. Translation gives CSVEPGSSTDTQYF.

This clonotype was recorded a few times. V and J are TRBV7-9 and TRBJ2-1, with 9 positions matching TRBD1. The ends lost 4 bases at V and 7 bases at J; junction bases unmatched: 8. The CDR3 length is 15 residues. CDR1 and CDR2 from the germline V gene are SEHNR and FQNEAQ (reference sequence). The CDR3 loop reads CASSSRDRDLNEQFF. The CDR3 bases are TGTGCCAGCAGCTCACGGGACAGGGACCTTAATGAGCAGTTCTTC. Combining the CDR3 with reference TRBV7-9 and TRBJ2-1 gives the whole variable domain DTGVSQNPRHKITKRGQNVTFRCDPISEHNRLYWYRQTLGQGPEFLTYFQNEAQLEKSRLLSDRFSAERPKGSFSTLEIQRTEQGDSAMYLCASSSRDRDLNEQFFGPGTRLTVL.

The chain has TRBV6-2 or TRBV6-3 and TRBJ2-7; no reliable D call. Germline V gene data show CDR1 as MNHEY and CDR2 as SVGEGT. The CDR3 consists of 12 residues. Trimming shortened V by 5 bases and J by 3 bases, and 8 bases separated the two germline ends. The CDR3 loop is CASSHAVYEQYF. CDR3 DNA sequence: TGTGCCAGCAGTCACGCCGTCTACGAGCAGTACTTC.

This clonotype was seen more than once but under ten times. The gene calls are TRBV7-6 and TRBJ2-7; 12 bases are shared with TRBD2. CDR1 is SGHVS and CDR2 is FNYEAQ in the germline V gene. The length of the CDR3 is 14 residues. Trimming removed 4 bases from V and 7 bases from J; junction bases left unmatched: 5. For the CDR3, the DNA is TGTGCCAGCAGCTCTAGCGGGGGGGCTTGGGAGCAGTACTTC. This translates into CASSSSGGAWEQYF.

V is TRBV29-1 and J is TRBJ2-3; D not resolved. CDR3 length: 11 residues. Deletions cut 4 bases from V and 3 bases from J, with 5 bases between. The germline CDR1 and CDR2 sequences are SQVTM and ANQGSEA. CDR3 amino acids: CSVVWTDTQYF. The CDR3 DNA sequence: TGCAGCGTTGTTTGGACAGATACGCAGTATTTT.

This clonotype was observed a handful of times. The CDR3 sequence: CASSFLIIPGTSSSYEQYF. CDR3 nucleotides: TGTGCCAGCAGCTTCTTAATCATACCCGGGACTTCCAGCTCCTACGAGCAGTACTTC. This chain uses TRBV7-2 with TRBJ2-7, with D maybe TRBD2 (6 bases). The CDR3 totals 19 residues. Trimming stripped 3 bases from V and 0 bases from J, with 24 bases between. CDR1 is SGHTA and CDR2 is FQGNSA in the germline V gene.

The chain employs TRBV7-9 and TRBJ2-7, with D unclear. Germline loops: CDR1 SEHNR, CDR2 FQNEAQ (reference sequence). The CDR3 has 13 amino acids. The V end lost 5 bases, the J end lost 5 bases, and 13 bases lay between the germline ends. CDR3 loop: CASSEVGWNEQYF. The CDR3 coding sequence is TGTGCCAGCAGCGAGGTGGGGTGGAACGAGCAGTACTTC.

The V and J genes are TRBV7-9 and TRBJ2-3; 7 nucleotides agree with TRBD2. The CDR3 totals 17 residues. Per germline, CDR1 SEHNR and CDR2 FQNEAQ (reference sequence). V shed 1 base, J shed 1 base, and the junction held 8 bases outside the gene matches. CDR3 in DNA: TGTGCCAGCAGCTTAGGGCAAGCGGGATCCCGCACAGATACGCAGTATTTT. This codes for CASSLGQAGSRTDTQYF.

There are a few counts of this clonotype. The rearrangement joins TRBV2 to TRBJ2-1; D ambiguous. Trimming shortened V by 6 bases and J by 10 bases, and 13 bases separated the two germline ends. The CDR3 is 12 residues long. Germline V CDR1 and CDR2: SNHLY, FYNNEI. The CDR3 region is CASSVSSREQFF. CDR3 DNA: TGTGCCAGCAGCGTAAGCAGCCGAGAGCAGTTCTTC.

This chain links TRBV7-2 with TRBJ2-1, with TRBD2 matching 9 bases. V shed 4 bases and J 1 base; nucleotides not matched to a gene: 5. This CDR3 is built from 16 residues. Germline-derived CDR1 and CDR2 are SGHTA and FQGNSA. The DNA of the CDR3 is TGTGCCAGCAGCTACCGCGGGGGGGCTTCCTACAATGAGCAGTTCTTC. Its translation: CASSYRGGASYNEQFF. Supplemented by reference TRBV7-2 and TRBJ2-1, the full variable domain reads GAGVSQSPSNKVTEKGKDVELRCDPISGHTALYWYRQSLGQGLEFLIYFQGNSAPDKSGLPSDRFSAERTGGSVSTLTIQRTQQEDSAVYLCASSYRGGASYNEQFFGPGTRLTVL.